The next 27 T cell receptor beta chains were all read from a single sample in a study of cytomegalovirus exposure and HLA in healthy donors. The PCR used 60 Vbeta and 13 Jbeta primers. Libraries were prepared by immunoSEQ multiplex PCR; TCRdb keeps only in-frame clonotypes and omits some of them. The data hold 150,000 to 200,000 clones, with around 72% observed a single time. Sequences were obtained from PBMCs. Receptors originate from a man aged 50-59 years in good health and CMV-seronegative.

This chain links TRBV18 with TRBJ2-2, with D possibly being TRBD1 (5 bases). The length of the CDR3 is 16 residues. Per the germline V gene, CDR1 is KGHSH and CDR2 is LQKENI. With 3 bases removed from V and 0 bases from J, the gap between germline ends came to 11 bases. In nucleotides, the CDR3 is TGTGCCAGCTCACCCACGGACAAGTCGAACACCGGGGAGCTGTTTTTT. It yields the protein CASSPTDKSNTGELFF.

The chain recombines TRBV19 with TRBJ1-6, with D tentatively TRBD1 (6 bases). Germline V gives CDR1 LNHDA, CDR2 SQIVND (reference sequence). Trimming removed 10 bases at V and 9 bases at J, with 16 bases between. CDR3 length: 13 residues. CDR3 region: CATARQEVSPLHF. The CDR3 coding sequence is TGTGCCACCGCCAGACAGGAGGTTTCACCCCTCCACTTT.

This clone was observed once. The V and J genes are TRBV5-1 and TRBJ1-1, with a tentative D call TRBD1 (5 bases). Germline V gene data show CDR1 as SGHRS and CDR2 as YFSETQ. The germline V and J ends were trimmed by 4 bases and 0 bases, with 13 bases remaining between them. The CDR3 loop spans 15 amino acids. CDR3 coding DNA: TGCGCCAGCAGCCGGGAAGGGACTCTGAACACTGAAGCTTTCTTT. Translated, it gives CASSREGTLNTEAFF.

The chain combines TRBV18 with TRBJ2-2, with a possible D match to TRBD1 (5 bases). Germline V gives CDR1 KGHSH, CDR2 LQKENI. The CDR3 spans 13 residues. Trimming removed 7 bases at V and 5 bases at J, with 11 bases between. The CDR3 here is CASFPGQTGELFF. CDR3 in DNA: TGTGCCAGCTTTCCTGGACAAACCGGGGAGCTGTTTTTT.

This clone was counted only a few times. The chain couples TRBV19 to TRBJ1-3; a possible D gene is TRBD1 (5 bases). CDR1 and CDR2 (germline): LNHDA, SQIVND (reference sequence). This CDR3 spans 16 amino acids. V gave up 7 bases and J gave up 1 base, with 17 bases separating them. CDR3 amino acids: CASIDQGILSGNTIYF. CDR3 in DNA: TGTGCCAGTATTGACCAGGGTATTCTTTCTGGAAACACCATATATTTT.

V and J are TRBV6-6 and TRBJ2-7; 8 positions match TRBD2. The J segment lost 1 base and the V segment lost 6 bases, leaving 8 bases of the junction unmatched. This CDR3 has 15 residues. The germline V gene encodes CDR1 MNHNY and CDR2 SVGAGI (reference sequence). The CDR3 is CASSPRAGGSYEQYF. CDR3 coding DNA: TGTGCCAGCAGCCCCCGGGCGGGGGGATCCTACGAGCAGTACTTC.

J is TRBJ2-3 and V is TRBV4-3; D gene ambiguous. V lost 0 bases and J 4 bases, leaving 11 bases between the germline ends. Germline V gene data show CDR1 as LGHNA and CDR2 as YSLEER. This CDR3 has 15 amino acids. The CDR3 nucleotides read TGCGCCAGCAGCCAAGATTGGGCAAAGGCAGATACGCAGTATTTT. Translation: CASSQDWAKADTQYF.

This clone was picked up a small number of times. This chain connects TRBV2 to TRBJ2-7; perhaps TRBD2 as D (7 bases). Germline assignment: CDR1 SNHLY and CDR2 FYNNEI. The CDR3 contains 16 residues. V dropped 7 bases and J dropped 0 bases, with 19 bases sitting between them. DNA for the CDR3: TGTGCCAGCACCACACTGGGGGGGGCGAGCTCCTACGAGCAGTACTTC. Translated, it gives CASTTLGGASSYEQYF.

This chain links TRBV5-1 with TRBJ2-3; 11 bases are a match to TRBD2. The germline V gene has CDR1 SGHRS and CDR2 YFSETQ. Trimming took 0 bases from V and 4 from J; bases not matched to a gene: 4. The length of the CDR3 is 16 residues. The CDR3, as DNA: TGCGCCAGCAGCTTGGGGCTAGCGGGGGGCCCAGATACGCAGTATTTT. This codes for CASSLGLAGGPDTQYF.

This chain uses TRBV19 with TRBJ1-4; D possibly corresponds to TRBD1 (5 bases). Germline CDR1 reads LNHDA; CDR2 reads SQIVND (reference sequence). Trimming left V 3 bases short and J 4 bases short, with 21 bases between. This CDR3 comprises 18 residues. The CDR3: CASSISGPASGGNEKLFF. CDR3 in DNA: TGTGCCAGTAGTATTAGCGGGCCGGCTTCTGGGGGTAATGAAAAACTGTTTTTT.

V and J are TRBV13 and TRBJ2-3, with TRBD2 matching 8 bases. CDR1 and CDR2 (germline): PRHDT, FYEKMQ (reference sequence). The CDR3 sequence is 15 residues long. The ends lost 5 bases at V and 3 bases at J; junction bases unmatched: 7. The CDR3 nucleotides are TGTGCCAGCAGCGGCGGGGGGCGTCGGACAGATACGCAGTATTTT. Translating it yields CASSGGGRRTDTQYF.

The chain has TRBV7-6 and TRBJ2-2; 7 nucleotides align to TRBD2. The length of the CDR3 is 15 residues. The V gene's germline CDR1 is SGHVS and CDR2 FNYEAQ. V trimming: 3 bases; J trimming: 3 bases; junction bases outside the gene matches: 4. CDR3 coding DNA: TGTGCCAGCAGCTTGGCGGGGGAGTACACCGGGGAGCTGTTTTTT. Translating it yields CASSLAGEYTGELFF.

The chain combines TRBV7-9 with TRBJ1-3; maybe TRBD1 (5 bases). V was cut by 5 bases and J by 5 bases, with 19 bases left in between. This CDR3 spans 16 amino acids. Germline CDR1 is SEHNR and CDR2 is FQNEAQ (reference sequence). The DNA of the CDR3 is TGTGCCAGCAGCAACCAGAGGGGACTGGGTCGAAACACCATATATTTT. Translating it yields CASSNQRGLGRNTIYF.

The table lists this clone with a few counts. This chain links TRBV5-4 with TRBJ2-7; 10 bases agree with TRBD2. CDR1 is SGHNT and CDR2 is YYREEE in the germline V gene (reference sequence). V was clipped by 1 base and J by 2 bases; unmatched bases: 3. The CDR3 loop spans 15 amino acids. CDR3 bases: TGTGCCAGCAGCTTGCCAGCGGGGGGGACCTACGAGCAGTACTTC. The encoded protein is CASSLPAGGTYEQYF.

This clone has just a few counts. The chain employs TRBV9 and TRBJ2-2; TRBD1 aligns across 7 bases. CDR1 and CDR2 from the germline V gene are SGDLS and YYNGEE. The V and J ends lost 3 bases and 4 bases, in that order; junction bases with no gene match: 6. This CDR3 region has 15 residues. CDR3 DNA: TGTGCCAGCAGCGCGGGACAGCCCCTCACCGGGGAGCTGTTTTTT. It specifies CASSAGQPLTGELFF.

The rearrangement links TRBV5-1 to TRBJ1-6; 8 bases are shared with TRBD1. The CDR3 runs to 14 residues. CDR1 is SGHRS and CDR2 is YFSETQ in the germline V gene. The trim removed 1 base at V and 10 bases at J, leaving 4 bases unmatched. The CDR3 protein is CASSLRTGNSPLHF. CDR3 DNA sequence: TGCGCCAGCAGCTTGCGGACAGGGAACTCACCCCTCCACTTT.

V and J are TRBV4-2 and TRBJ1-3; 8 nucleotides match TRBD1. The length of the CDR3 is 14 residues. V shed 6 bases, J shed 3 bases, and the junction held 4 bases outside the gene matches. The germline gives CDR1 LGHNA, CDR2 YNFKEQ. CDR3 in amino acids: CASSLDRGGNTIYF. As DNA, the CDR3 is TGTGCCAGCAGTCTAGACAGGGGTGGAAACACCATATATTTT.

V gene TRBV18 combines with J gene TRBJ2-5, with D hard to call. Trimming left V 0 bases short and J 2 bases short, with 7 bases between. The germline V gene encodes CDR1 KGHSH and CDR2 LQKENI. This CDR3 region has 14 residues. The CDR3 DNA sequence: TGTGCCAGCTCACCACCTAGCCAGCAAGAGACCCAGTACTTC. It is translated as CASSPPSQQETQYF.

This sequence joins TRBV4-3 and TRBJ2-7; 8 positions match TRBD1. From germline, CDR1 is LGHNA and CDR2 YSLEER. The CDR3 loop spans 15 amino acids. The ends lost 1 base at V and 2 bases at J; junction bases unmatched: 4. CDR3 protein: CASSQARTGPYEQYF. In DNA, the CDR3 is TGCGCCAGCAGCCAAGCCCGGACAGGGCCCTACGAGCAGTACTTC.

This chain links TRBV11-3 with TRBJ2-1, with TRBD2 matching over 10 bases. The length of the CDR3 is 20 residues. V lost 5 bases to trimming and J lost 0 bases; unmatched junction nucleotides: 16. In germline, CDR1 is SGHNT, CDR2 YENEEA. Here the CDR3 reads CASSLAQFGLAVSSYNEQFF. The CDR3 DNA is TGTGCCAGCAGCCTAGCTCAATTCGGACTAGCGGTCAGCTCCTACAATGAGCAGTTCTTC.

This chain links TRBV27 with TRBJ2-3; 9 positions match TRBD1. The V gene end was trimmed by 7 bases and the J gene end by 13 bases; junction bases not matched to a gene: 6. Germline values: CDR1 MNHEY, CDR2 SMNVEV (reference sequence). There are 11 residues in the CDR3. For the CDR3, the DNA is TGTGCCAGCACTTGGACAGGGGATAAGTATTTT. It is translated as CASTWTGDKYF.

This clone has only a few counts. CDR3 region: CASGPYDINTYYNEQFF. CDR3 DNA sequence: TGTGCCAGCGGCCCATATGACATAAACACCTACTACAATGAGCAGTTCTTC. The chain recombines TRBV28 with TRBJ2-1; unclear D gene. The CDR3 runs 17 residues. Deletions cut 8 bases from V and 3 bases from J, with 23 bases between. Germline CDR1 reads MDHEN; CDR2 reads SYDVKM.

This clone was detected once. The chain couples TRBV10-3 to TRBJ2-3, with D perhaps TRBD2 (6 bases). This CDR3 has 15 residues. In germline, CDR1 is ENHRY, CDR2 SYGVKD. With 6 bases removed from V and 2 bases from J, the gap between germline ends came to 15 bases. CDR3 sequence reads: CAISFSRGPTDTQYF. CDR3 in DNA: TGTGCCATCAGCTTCTCGCGGGGTCCCACAGATACGCAGTATTTT.

The chain employs TRBV4-1 and TRBJ2-3, with 11 bases fitting TRBD2. The CDR3 totals 17 residues. With V trimmed by 4 bases and J by 4 bases, 10 bases remained unmatched. Germline-derived CDR1 and CDR2 are MGHRA and YSYEKL. CDR3 sequence: CASSLRLAGWGADTQYF. DNA for the CDR3: TGCGCCAGCAGCCTTCGACTAGCGGGGTGGGGGGCAGATACGCAGTATTTT.

V gene TRBV21-1 combines with J gene TRBJ1-4. TRBV21-1 is an annotated pseudogene. This CDR3 has 16 residues. The CDR3 DNA is TGTGCCAGCAGCAAAAAGGGGGGGCGGATTAATGAAAAACTGTTTTTT. Translation: CASSKKGGRINEKLFF.

This clone was seen a handful of times. The chain couples TRBV7-9 to TRBJ1-5; D ambiguous. CDR3 length: 15 amino acids. The germline CDR1 and CDR2 sequences are SEHNR and FQNEAQ (reference sequence). Trimming left V 5 bases short and J 6 bases short, with 17 bases between. The CDR3 region has the DNA TGTGCCAGCAGCAAAGATTCCTCCTCCGGTCAGCCCCAGCATTTT. It specifies CASSKDSSSGQPQHF.

The gene calls are TRBV5-1 and TRBJ2-2, with a tentative D call TRBD1 (6 bases). With 5 bases removed from V and 5 bases from J, the gap between germline ends came to 19 bases. Germline CDR1 SGHRS, CDR2 YFSETQ. The CDR3 loop spans 16 amino acids. This CDR3 reads CASSLGRRGRTGELFF. CDR3 DNA: TGCGCCAGCAGTCTGGGCCGCAGGGGAAGGACCGGGGAGCTGTTTTTT. The full variable domain, its missing parts supplied by reference TRBV5-1 and TRBJ2-2, is KAGVTQTPRYLIKTRGQQVTLSCSPISGHRSVSWYQQTPGQGLQFLFEYFSETQRNKGNFPGRFSGRQFSNSRSEMNVSTLELGDSALYLCASSLGRRGRTGELFFGEGSRLTVL.